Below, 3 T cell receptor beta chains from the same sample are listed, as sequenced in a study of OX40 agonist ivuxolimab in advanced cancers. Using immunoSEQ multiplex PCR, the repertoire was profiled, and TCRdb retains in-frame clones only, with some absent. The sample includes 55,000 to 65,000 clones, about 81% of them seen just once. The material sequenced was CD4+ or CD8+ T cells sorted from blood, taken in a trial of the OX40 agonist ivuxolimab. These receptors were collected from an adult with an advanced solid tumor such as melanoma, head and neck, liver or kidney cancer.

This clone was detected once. The CDR3 loop is CASAPGGREQYF. The DNA of the CDR3 is TGTGCCAGCGCCCCTGGGGGGCGCGAGCAGTACTTC. This sequence joins TRBV6-5 and TRBJ2-7; tentatively, D is TRBD1 or TRBD2 (6 bases each). The CDR3 consists of 12 residues. The germline V gene encodes CDR1 MNHEY and CDR2 SVGAGI. Trimming took 8 bases from V and 6 from J, leaving 14 bases between them.

The CDR3 protein is CASTLSTDTQYF. The CDR3 nucleotides are TGTGCCAGCACCCTGAGCACAGATACGCAGTATTTT. The chain employs TRBV7-2 and TRBJ2-3; no reliable D call. The CDR3 is 12 residues long. The V and J ends lost 7 bases and 0 bases respectively, with 5 bases between them. The germline gives CDR1 SGHTA, CDR2 FQGNSA.

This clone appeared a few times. The CDR3 region is CASSEVRTSYGYTF. CDR3 nucleotide sequence: TGTGCCAGCAGTGAAGTCAGGACAAGTTATGGCTACACCTTC. The rearrangement uses TRBV6-1 and TRBJ1-2; tentative D call: TRBD1 (5 bases). The germline V gene has CDR1 MNHNS and CDR2 SASEGT. V lost 1 base and J 5 bases, leaving 11 bases between the germline ends. CDR3 length: 14 residues.